This T cell receptor beta chain was identified during a study of beta chain features in type 1 diabetes. Study details: There were approximately 110,000,000 sorted cells examined across all samples.

The whole isolated RNA underwent reverse transcription, so sequencing captured expressed TCRB transcripts. Samples of naive, central memory and regulatory T cells yielded a mean of about 3.9 million reads. Some clones are missing from TCRdb's copy, which holds only in-frame ones; the method was immunoSEQ multiplex PCR. There are some 300,000 clones in the sample; under 8.5% occur only once, and more than 1% lies in the top ten. There are a few counts of this clone. What it binds is unknown. Germline V gives CDR1 SEHNR, CDR2 FQNEAQ (reference sequence). The CDR3 contains 12 residues. V was shortened by 5 bases and J by 8 bases, with 12 bases between the two germline ends. The study, taken as a whole, reports: For cells with high TCR expression, cDNA sequencing could yield over-representation.

This sequence was found in a woman between 18 and 29 years old in good health. Sequencing input: central memory CD4+ T cells from blood. The V gene is TRBV7-9, the J gene TRBJ1-2, with TRBD1 as a possible D gene (5 bases). CDR3 region: CASSLGVGGYTF. Written as DNA, the CDR3 is TGTGCCAGCAGCCTAGGGGTGGGAGGCTACACCTTC.